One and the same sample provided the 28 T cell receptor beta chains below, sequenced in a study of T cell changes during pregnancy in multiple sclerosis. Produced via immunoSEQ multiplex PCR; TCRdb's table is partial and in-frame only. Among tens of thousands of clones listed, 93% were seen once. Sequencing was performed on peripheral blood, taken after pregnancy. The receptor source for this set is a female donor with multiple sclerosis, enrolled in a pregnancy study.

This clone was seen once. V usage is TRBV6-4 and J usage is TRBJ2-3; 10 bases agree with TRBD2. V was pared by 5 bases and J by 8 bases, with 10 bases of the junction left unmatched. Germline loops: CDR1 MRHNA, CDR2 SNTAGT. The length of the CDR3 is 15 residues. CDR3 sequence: CASSTLAGDVGTQYF. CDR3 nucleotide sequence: TGTGCCAGCAGTACGCTAGCGGGAGACGTAGGTACGCAGTATTTT.

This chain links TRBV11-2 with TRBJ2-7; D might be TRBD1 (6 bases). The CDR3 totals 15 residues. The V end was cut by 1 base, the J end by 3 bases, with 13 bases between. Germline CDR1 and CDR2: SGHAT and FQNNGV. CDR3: CASSLVQGPGYEQYF. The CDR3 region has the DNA TGTGCCAGCAGCTTAGTCCAGGGGCCAGGCTACGAGCAGTACTTC.

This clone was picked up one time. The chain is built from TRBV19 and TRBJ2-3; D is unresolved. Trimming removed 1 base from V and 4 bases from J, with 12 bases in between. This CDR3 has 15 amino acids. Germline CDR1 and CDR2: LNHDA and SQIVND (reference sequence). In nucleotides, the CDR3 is TGTGCCAGTAGTATAGTGGGCAGCTCTTCAGATACGCAGTATTTT. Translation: CASSIVGSSSDTQYF.

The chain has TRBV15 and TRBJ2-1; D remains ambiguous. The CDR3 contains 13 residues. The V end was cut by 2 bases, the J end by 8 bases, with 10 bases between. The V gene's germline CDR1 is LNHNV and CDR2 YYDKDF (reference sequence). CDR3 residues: CATSRRSGDEQFF. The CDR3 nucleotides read TGTGCCACCAGCAGAAGAAGTGGAGATGAGCAGTTCTTC. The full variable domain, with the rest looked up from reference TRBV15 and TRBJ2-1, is DAMVIQNPRYQVTQFGKPVTLSCSQTLNHNVMYWYQQKSSQAPKLLFHYYDKDFNNEADTPDNFQSRRPNTSFCFLDIRSPGLGDTAMYLCATSRRSGDEQFFGPGTRLTVL.

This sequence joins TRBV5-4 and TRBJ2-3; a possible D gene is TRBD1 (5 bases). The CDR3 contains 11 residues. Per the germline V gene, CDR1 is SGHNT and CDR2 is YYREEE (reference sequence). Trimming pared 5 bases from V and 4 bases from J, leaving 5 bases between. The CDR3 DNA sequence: TGTGCCAGCAGGGGGCCAGATACGCAGTATTTT. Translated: CASRGPDTQYF.

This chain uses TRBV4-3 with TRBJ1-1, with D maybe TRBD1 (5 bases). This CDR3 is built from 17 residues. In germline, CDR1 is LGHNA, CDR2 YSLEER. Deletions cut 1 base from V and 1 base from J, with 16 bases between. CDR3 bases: TGCGCCAGCAGCCAAGTGCGGACAAGTGGGGCGAACACTGAAGCTTTCTTT. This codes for CASSQVRTSGANTEAFF.

The CDR3 is CASSIVGTSGYEQYF. CDR3 nucleotides: TGTGCCAGTAGTATAGTTGGGACTAGCGGCTACGAGCAGTACTTC. This chain connects TRBV19 to TRBJ2-7; TRBD2 matches 11 bases. J lost 3 bases, V lost 1 base, and 2 bases had no gene match. Germline CDR1 and CDR2: LNHDA and SQIVND (reference sequence). The CDR3 has 15 residues.

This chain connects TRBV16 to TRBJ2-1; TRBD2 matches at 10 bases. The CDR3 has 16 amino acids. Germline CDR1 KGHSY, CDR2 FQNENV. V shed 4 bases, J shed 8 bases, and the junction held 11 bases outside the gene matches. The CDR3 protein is CASSRRAGGEPDEQFF. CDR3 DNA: TGTGCCAGCAGCCGTAGAGCGGGGGGGGAGCCGGATGAGCAGTTCTTC.

In DNA form, the CDR3 reads TGTGCCAGCAGACTAACCGGGACAGGGGTCTCACCCCTCCACTTT. Translating gives CASRLTGTGVSPLHF. J is TRBJ1-6 and V is TRBV6-6; 10 nucleotides line up with TRBD1. Per the germline V gene, CDR1 is MNHNY and CDR2 is SVGAGI (reference sequence). J lost 10 bases, V lost 6 bases, and 9 bases had no gene match. This CDR3 spans 15 amino acids.

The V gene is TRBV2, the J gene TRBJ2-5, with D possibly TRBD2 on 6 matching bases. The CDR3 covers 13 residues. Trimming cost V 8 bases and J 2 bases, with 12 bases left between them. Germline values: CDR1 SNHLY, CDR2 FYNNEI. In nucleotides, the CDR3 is TGTGCCAGCTGCGGGGAGATTCAAGAGACCCAGTACTTC. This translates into CASCGEIQETQYF. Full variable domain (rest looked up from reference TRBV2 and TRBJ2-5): EPEVTQTPSHQVTQMGQEVILRCVPISNHLYFYWYRQILGQKVEFLVSFYNNEISEKSEIFDDQFSVERPDGSNFTLKIRSTKLEDSAMYFCASCGEIQETQYFGPGTRLLVL.

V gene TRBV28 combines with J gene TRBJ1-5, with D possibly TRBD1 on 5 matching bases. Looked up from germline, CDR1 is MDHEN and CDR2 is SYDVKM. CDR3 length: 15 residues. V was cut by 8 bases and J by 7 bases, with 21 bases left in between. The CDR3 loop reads CASVFSGGLGQPQHF. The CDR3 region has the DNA TGTGCCAGCGTCTTCTCGGGGGGACTAGGCCAGCCCCAGCATTTT.

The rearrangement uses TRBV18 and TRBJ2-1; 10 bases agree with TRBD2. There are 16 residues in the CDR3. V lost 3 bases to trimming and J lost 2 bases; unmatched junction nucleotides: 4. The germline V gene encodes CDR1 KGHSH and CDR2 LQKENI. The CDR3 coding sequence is TGTGCCAGCTCACCTCGGACTAGCGGAACCTACAATGAGCAGTTCTTC. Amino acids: CASSPRTSGTYNEQFF. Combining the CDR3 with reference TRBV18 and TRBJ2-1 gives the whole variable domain NAGVMQNPRHLVRRRGQEARLRCSPMKGHSHVYWYRQLPEEGLKFMVYLQKENIIDESGMPKERFSAEFPKEGPSILRIQQVVRGDSAAYFCASSPRTSGTYNEQFFGPGTRLTVL.

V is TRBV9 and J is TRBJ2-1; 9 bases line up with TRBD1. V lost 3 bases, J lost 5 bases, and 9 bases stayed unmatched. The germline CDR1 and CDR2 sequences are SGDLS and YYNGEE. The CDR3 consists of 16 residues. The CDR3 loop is CASSARRDRDNNEQFF. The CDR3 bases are TGTGCCAGCAGCGCACGCCGGGACAGGGACAACAATGAGCAGTTCTTC.

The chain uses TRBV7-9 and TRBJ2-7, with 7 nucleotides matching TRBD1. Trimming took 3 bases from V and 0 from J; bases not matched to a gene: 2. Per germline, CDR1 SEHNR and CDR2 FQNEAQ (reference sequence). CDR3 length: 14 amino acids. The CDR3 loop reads CASSFRDSSYEQYF. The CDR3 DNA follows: TGTGCCAGCAGCTTCCGGGACAGCTCCTACGAGCAGTACTTC. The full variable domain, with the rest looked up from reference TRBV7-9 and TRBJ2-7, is DTGVSQNPRHKITKRGQNVTFRCDPISEHNRLYWYRQTLGQGPEFLTYFQNEAQLEKSRLLSDRFSAERPKGSFSTLEIQRTEQGDSAMYLCASSFRDSSYEQYFGPGTRLTVT.

The chain's CDR3 is CATKRDSYEQYF. The CDR3 coding sequence is TGTGCCACCAAGCGAGACAGCTACGAGCAGTACTTC. This chain joins TRBV6-5 and TRBJ2-7; maybe TRBD1 (5 bases). This CDR3 is built from 12 residues. The germline CDR1 and CDR2 sequences are MNHEY and SVGAGI. With 10 bases removed from V and 3 bases from J, the gap between germline ends came to 13 bases.

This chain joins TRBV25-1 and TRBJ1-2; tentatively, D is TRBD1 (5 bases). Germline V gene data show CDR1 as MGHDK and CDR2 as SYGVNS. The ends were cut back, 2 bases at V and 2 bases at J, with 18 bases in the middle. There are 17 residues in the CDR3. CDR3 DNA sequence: TGTGCCAGCAGTGAAGACCCAGTAGACAGAGGAAACTATGGCTACACCTTC. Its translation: CASSEDPVDRGNYGYTF.

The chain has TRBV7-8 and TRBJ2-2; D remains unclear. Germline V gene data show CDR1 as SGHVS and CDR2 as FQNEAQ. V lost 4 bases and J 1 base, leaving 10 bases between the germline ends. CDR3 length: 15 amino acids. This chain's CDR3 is CASSSASQNTGELFF. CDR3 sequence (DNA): TGTGCCAGCAGCTCAGCGAGTCAGAACACCGGGGAGCTGTTTTTT.

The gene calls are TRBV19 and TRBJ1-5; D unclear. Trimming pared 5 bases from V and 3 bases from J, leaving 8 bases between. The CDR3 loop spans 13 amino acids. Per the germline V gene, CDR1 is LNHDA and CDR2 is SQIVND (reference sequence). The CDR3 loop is CASSLTSNQPQHF. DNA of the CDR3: TGTGCCAGTAGTTTGACTTCCAATCAGCCCCAGCATTTT.

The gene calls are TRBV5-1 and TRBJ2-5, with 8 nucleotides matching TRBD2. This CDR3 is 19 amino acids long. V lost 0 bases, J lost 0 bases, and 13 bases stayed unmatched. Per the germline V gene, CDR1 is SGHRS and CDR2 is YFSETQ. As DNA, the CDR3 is TGCGCCAGCAGCTTGGGAAAGGTGACTAGCGCGACGTACCAAGAGACCCAGTACTTC. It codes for CASSLGKVTSATYQETQYF.

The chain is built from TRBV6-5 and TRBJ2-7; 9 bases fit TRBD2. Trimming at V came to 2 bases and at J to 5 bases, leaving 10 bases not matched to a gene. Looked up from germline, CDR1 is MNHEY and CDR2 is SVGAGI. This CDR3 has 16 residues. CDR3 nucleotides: TGTGCCAGCAGTTACAGGGTCACTAGCGGGTCCGACGAGCAGTACTTC. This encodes CASSYRVTSGSDEQYF.

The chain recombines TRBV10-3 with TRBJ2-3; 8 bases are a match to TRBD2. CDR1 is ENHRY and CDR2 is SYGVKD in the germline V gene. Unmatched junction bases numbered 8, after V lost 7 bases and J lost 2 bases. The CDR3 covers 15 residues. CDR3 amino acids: CAIMTGTRDTDTQYF. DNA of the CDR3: TGTGCCATCATGACCGGGACTAGAGACACAGATACGCAGTATTTT.

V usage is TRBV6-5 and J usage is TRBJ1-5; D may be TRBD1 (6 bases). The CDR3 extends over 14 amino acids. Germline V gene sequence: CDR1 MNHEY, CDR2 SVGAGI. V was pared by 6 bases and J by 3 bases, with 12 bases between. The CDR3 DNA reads TGTGCCAGCAGCATAGGACAGTCCAATCAGCCCCAGCATTTT. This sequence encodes CASSIGQSNQPQHF.

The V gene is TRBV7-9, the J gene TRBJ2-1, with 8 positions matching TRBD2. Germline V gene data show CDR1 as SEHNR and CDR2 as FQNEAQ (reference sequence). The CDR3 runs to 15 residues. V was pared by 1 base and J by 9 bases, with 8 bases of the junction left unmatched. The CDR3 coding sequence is TGTGCCAGCAGCTTAGAAATAGCGGGATTTACTGAGCAGTTCTTC. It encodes CASSLEIAGFTEQFF.

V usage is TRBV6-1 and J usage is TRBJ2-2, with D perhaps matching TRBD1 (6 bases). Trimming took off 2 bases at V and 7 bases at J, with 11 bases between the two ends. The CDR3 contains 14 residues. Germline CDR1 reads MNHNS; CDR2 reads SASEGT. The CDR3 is CASSELKGVGELFF. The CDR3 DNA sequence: TGTGCCAGCAGTGAACTCAAGGGGGTCGGGGAGCTGTTTTTT.

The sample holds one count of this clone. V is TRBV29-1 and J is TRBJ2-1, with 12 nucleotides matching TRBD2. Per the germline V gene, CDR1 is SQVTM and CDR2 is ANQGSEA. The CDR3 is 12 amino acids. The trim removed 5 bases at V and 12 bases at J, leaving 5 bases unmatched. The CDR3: CSVWTSGMVQFF. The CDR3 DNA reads TGCAGCGTTTGGACTAGCGGGATGGTGCAGTTCTTC.

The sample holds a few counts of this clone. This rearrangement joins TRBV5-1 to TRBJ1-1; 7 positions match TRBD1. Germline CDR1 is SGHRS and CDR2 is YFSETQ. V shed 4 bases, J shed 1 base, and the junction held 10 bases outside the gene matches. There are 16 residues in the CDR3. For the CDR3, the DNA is TGCGCCAGCAGCGGGGGACAGCCAGCCCCGAACACTGAAGCTTTCTTT. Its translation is CASSGGQPAPNTEAFF.

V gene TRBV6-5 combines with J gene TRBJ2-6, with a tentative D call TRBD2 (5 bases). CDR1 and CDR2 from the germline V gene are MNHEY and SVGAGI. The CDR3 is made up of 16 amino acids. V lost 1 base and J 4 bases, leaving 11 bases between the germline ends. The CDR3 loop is CASSYWRGPGANVLTF. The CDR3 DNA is TGTGCCAGCAGTTACTGGCGCGGGCCCGGGGCCAACGTCCTGACTTTC.

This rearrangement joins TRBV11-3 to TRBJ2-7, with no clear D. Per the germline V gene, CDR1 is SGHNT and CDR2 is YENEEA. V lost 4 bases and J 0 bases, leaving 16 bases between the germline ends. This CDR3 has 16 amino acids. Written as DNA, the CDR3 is TGTGCCAGCAGCTCCTTAGGAGCGCTGAGCTCCTACGAGCAGTACTTC. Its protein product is CASSSLGALSSYEQYF.